The rows below give T cell receptor beta chains drawn from one sample of a study of blood T cells in healthy people across ages. TCRdb redid the calling of the 5' RACE reads with MiXCR, one entry per CDR3 protein. The repertoire includes approximately 1,000,000 distinct CDR3 sequences, 40% to 55% of them detected once, and approximately 17% sits in the top ten. The sequencing sample was made of blood. The receptors were sampled from a woman aged 60-70 years in good health. Each CDR3 is given with its conserved first and last residue. D genes are given only for firm matches. Clone size is not always given. Where it is, it says once, few, many or a class for expanded clones.

TRBJ1-2,TRBV5-4,14,.,.,CASSNGGLFSGYTF,TGTGCCAGCAGCAACGGTGGACTATTCAGTGGCTACACCTTC
TRBJ1-2,TRBV5-4,14,.,TRBD1,CASSPGQESYGYTF,TGTGCCAGCAGCCCGGGACAGGAATCCTATGGCTACACCTTC
TRBJ2-3,TRBV2,12,few,TRBD2,CASRTSGDTQYF,TGTGCCAGCAGGACTAGCGGCGATACGCAGTATTTT
TRBJ2-7,TRBV6-6,14,few,.,CASEGRDGSYEQYF,TGTGCCAGCGAGGGGCGGGATGGCTCCTACGAGCAGTACTTC
TRBJ1-4,TRBV13,15,once,.,CASSTAEAGNEKLFF,TGTGCCAGCAGCACTGCCGAGGCGGGCAATGAAAAACTGTTTTTT
TRBJ2-7,TRBV7-8,13,.,.,CASSIGSPWEQYF,TGTGCCAGCAGTATAGGCAGTCCTTGGGAGCAGTACTTC
TRBJ2-7,TRBV27,14,.,TRBD2,CASNTLAGPYEQYF,TGTGCCAGCAACACACTAGCGGGCCCCTACGAGCAGTACTTC
TRBJ1-2,TRBV29-1,14,.,.,CSVEGGGVYYGYTF,TGCAGCGTTGAAGGTGGGGGAGTCTACTATGGCTACACCTTC
TRBJ2-7,TRBV13,16,.,TRBD2,CASSLTGTSGFDEQYF,TGTGCCAGCAGCTTAACCGGGACTAGCGGGTTTGATGAGCAGTACTTC
TRBJ2-1,TRBV20-1,14,few,.,CSALFTTPYNEQFF,TGCAGTGCTCTTTTTACGACTCCCTACAATGAGCAGTTCTTC
TRBJ1-2,TRBV7-2,15,.,.,CASSLASQGLYGYTF,TGTGCCAGCAGCTTAGCCTCCCAGGGACTCTATGGCTACACCTTC
TRBJ2-3,TRBV29-1,14,few,.,CSVAGGTRTDTQYF,TGCAGCGTTGCGGGTGGAACACGCACAGATACGCAGTATTTT
TRBJ2-1,TRBV10-3,14,.,.,CAISGRASYNEQFF,TGTGCCATCAGTGGACGAGCGTCCTACAATGAGCAGTTCTTC
TRBJ1-6,TRBV27,15,.,.,CASSPRLQRNSPLHF,TGTGCCAGCAGTCCCAGACTCCAGAGGAATTCACCCCTCCACTTT
TRBJ2-5,TRBV7-2,15,.,TRBD1,CASSTDRAGSYERYF,TGTGCCAGCAGCACCGACAGGGCGGGCAGCTACGAGCGGTACTTC
TRBJ1-2,TRBV5-1,15,.,.,CASSLESGGLGGYTF,TGCGCCAGCAGCTTGGAATCGGGGGGGCTTGGTGGCTACACCTTC
TRBJ2-7,TRBV20-1,20,.,TRBD2,CSARDLRDKHSGRSSYEQYF,TGCAGTGCTAGAGATCTCCGGGACAAACATAGCGGGAGAAGCTCCTACGAGCAGTACTTC
TRBJ2-3,TRBV15,15,few,TRBD2,CATSKGRAGGDTQYF,TGTGCCACCAGCAAGGGACGAGCGGGAGGAGATACGCAGTATTTT
TRBJ2-7,TRBV19,16,.,TRBD1,CASSIGADRGRHEQYF,TGTGCCAGTAGTATAGGAGCGGACAGGGGACGCCACGAGCAGTACTTC
TRBJ2-3,TRBV5-6,14,few,.,CASSFTWGTDTQYF,TGTGCCAGCAGCTTTACGTGGGGCACAGATACGCAGTATTTT
TRBJ2-1,TRBV20-1,13,.,TRBD1,CSADRLGDNEQFF,TGCAGTGCGGACAGGTTGGGGGACAATGAGCAGTTCTTC
TRBJ1-2,TRBV7-2,13,few,.,CASSFLDTQGYTF,TGTGCCAGCAGCTTCCTGGACACTCAAGGCTACACCTTC
TRBJ2-4,TRBV20-1,15,few,.,CSAGRGTDRQNIQYF,TGCAGTGCTGGTCGCGGGACCGATCGCCAAAACATTCAGTACTTC
TRBJ2-5,TRBV29-1,13,few,.,CSVVPASHNEQYF,TGCAGCGTTGTCCCAGCGAGTCACAATGAGCAGTACTTC
TRBJ2-1,TRBV5-1,15,.,TRBD1,CASRLMAGGSGEQFF,TGCGCCAGCAGGTTAATGGCAGGGGGTTCCGGTGAGCAGTTCTTC
TRBJ2-1,TRBV11-2,16,.,TRBD2,CASSLGPGGGYNEQFF,TGTGCCAGCAGCTTAGGTCCGGGAGGAGGCTACAATGAGCAGTTCTTC
TRBJ2-7,TRBV5-1,18,.,TRBD2,CASSLKPRTSGDTYEQYF,TGCGCCAGCAGCTTAAAACCCCGGACTAGCGGGGATACCTACGAGCAGTACTTC
TRBJ2-7,TRBV12-3/TRBV12-4,14,many,TRBD1,CASRGNRGRNEQYF,TGTGCCAGCAGGGGGAACAGGGGTAGGAACGAGCAGTACTTC
TRBJ1-1,TRBV11-2,16,.,.,CASSPALGVMNTEAFF,TGTGCCAGCAGCCCCGCCTTAGGAGTTATGAACACTGAAGCTTTCTTT
TRBJ2-7,TRBV12-5,14,.,.,CASGFNQEGHEQYF,TGCGCTAGTGGTTTCAATCAGGAGGGCCACGAGCAGTACTTC
TRBJ2-5,TRBV29-1,14,.,.,CSVARGRRQETQYF,TGCAGCGTTGCAAGGGGCCGAAGGCAAGAGACCCAGTACTTC
TRBJ2-7,TRBV11-2,13,.,TRBD1,CASSRTGAHEQYF,TGTGCCAGCAGCAGGACAGGGGCCCACGAGCAGTACTTC
TRBJ1-5,TRBV19,14,once,.,CASTSLGTNQPQHF,TGTGCCAGTACTTCGTTGGGGACCAATCAGCCCCAGCATTTT
TRBJ2-5,TRBV6-5,15,few,TRBD1,CASSYTRTGGETQYF,TGTGCCAGCAGTTACACCCGGACAGGGGGAGAGACCCAGTACTTC
TRBJ2-7,TRBV5-5,15,few,.,CASSLEAGAGYEQYF,TGTGCCAGCAGCTTGGAGGCAGGGGCCGGCTACGAGCAGTACTTC
TRBJ2-4,TRBV2,15,.,.,CASKRQGAAKNIQYF,TGTGCCAGCAAGCGGCAGGGAGCGGCCAAAAACATTCAGTACTTC
TRBJ2-7,TRBV29-1,12,.,.,CSVGAETYEQYF,TGCAGCGTTGGCGCCGAAACCTACGAGCAGTACTTC
TRBJ2-7,TRBV20-1,12,.,.,CSASQGTNEQYF,TGCAGTGCTAGTCAGGGAACCAACGAGCAGTACTTC
TRBJ2-5,TRBV15,15,few,TRBD2,CATSRDRREGETQYF,TGTGCCACCAGCAGAGATAGACGGGAGGGGGAGACCCAGTACTTC
TRBJ2-7,TRBV27,15,few,.,CASSSSPGQTYEQYF,TGTGCCAGCAGTTCATCACCCGGACAGACCTACGAGCAGTACTTC
TRBJ2-7,TRBV20-1,14,.,TRBD1,CSATTGTGRHEQYF,TGCAGTGCTACAACCGGGACAGGGAGGCACGAGCAGTACTTC
TRBJ2-4,TRBV7-2,13,.,.,CASSLPGGDIQYF,TGTGCCAGCAGCTTACCCGGGGGCGACATTCAGTACTTC
TRBJ2-3,TRBV5-1,15,.,.,CASTRETPHTDTLYF,TGCGCCAGCACGAGGGAGACCCCACACACAGATACGCTGTATTTT
TRBJ2-7,TRBV4-2,16,.,TRBD2,CASSQARAGEGCEQYF,TGTGCCAGCAGCCAGGCTCGAGCGGGAGAAGGTTGCGAGCAGTACTTC
TRBJ2-7,TRBV20-1,11,few,.,CSALTGYEQYF,TGCAGTGCTCTGACTGGCTACGAGCAGTACTTC
TRBJ2-7,TRBV21-1,16,.,.,CASSRNRDRVKNEQYF,TGTGCCAGTTCTAGGAACCGGGACAGGGTTAAGAACGAGCAGTACTTC
TRBJ2-7,TRBV20-1,13,once,TRBD2,CSASEGGSREQYF,TGCAGTGCTAGTGAGGGAGGGTCTCGCGAGCAGTACTTC
TRBJ2-7,TRBV15,15,.,.,CATSREGASPHEQYF,TGTGCCACCAGCAGAGAGGGGGCTAGCCCCCACGAGCAGTACTTC
TRBJ2-7,TRBV5-5,16,.,.,CASSLGWRREIYEQYF,TGTGCCAGCAGCTTGGGATGGCGCAGGGAGATCTACGAGCAGTACTTC
TRBJ2-4,TRBV5-1,14,few,TRBD1,CASSHRGSKNIQYF,TGCGCCAGCAGCCACAGGGGGTCCAAAAACATTCAGTACTTC
TRBJ2-7,TRBV27,15,few,.,CASSFSGGKFDEQYF,TGTGCCAGCTCCTTTAGTGGGGGGAAGTTCGACGAGCAGTACTTC
TRBJ2-1,TRBV6-5,15,.,.,CASNRRRVGYNEQFF,TGTGCCAGCAACCGGCGGAGGGTGGGTTACAATGAGCAGTTCTTC
TRBJ2-5,TRBV10-2,13,.,.,CASSGGRWATQYF,TGCGCCAGCAGTGGGGGAAGATGGGCGACCCAGTACTTC
TRBJ2-1,TRBV7-2,19,few,TRBD2,CASSTTGLAGGWSYNEQFF,TGTGCCAGCAGCACTACGGGACTAGCGGGAGGATGGTCCTACAATGAGCAGTTCTTC
TRBJ2-5,TRBV5-5,13,.,.,CASSFVAEETQYF,TGTGCCAGCAGCTTCGTAGCGGAAGAGACCCAGTACTTC
TRBJ2-7,TRBV29-1,14,.,.,CSAYAATRSYEQYF,TGCAGCGCCTATGCTGCGACACGCTCCTACGAGCAGTACTTC
TRBJ1-4,TRBV29-1,14,.,.,CSVEVGGIKEKLFF,TGCAGCGTTGAGGTTGGGGGAATCAAGGAAAAACTGTTTTTT